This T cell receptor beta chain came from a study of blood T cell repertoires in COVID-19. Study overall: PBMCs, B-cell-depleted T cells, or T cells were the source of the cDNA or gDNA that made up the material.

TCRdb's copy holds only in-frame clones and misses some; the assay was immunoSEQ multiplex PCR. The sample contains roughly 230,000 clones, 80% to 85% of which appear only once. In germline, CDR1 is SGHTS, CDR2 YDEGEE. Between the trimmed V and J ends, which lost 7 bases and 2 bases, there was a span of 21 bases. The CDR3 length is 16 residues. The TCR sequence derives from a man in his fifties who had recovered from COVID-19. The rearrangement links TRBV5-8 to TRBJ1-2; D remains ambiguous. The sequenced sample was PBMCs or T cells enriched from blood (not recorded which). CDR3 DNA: TGTGCCAGCTTAAAGGAGGGTAGGGCGAAAAACTATGGCTACACCTTC. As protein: CASLKEGRAKNYGYTF.